This T cell receptor beta chain was sequenced in a study of CD4 T cells in relation to SARS-CoV-2 and coronaviruses. Generated by immunoSEQ multiplex PCR, the TCRdb table keeps only in-frame clones and is missing some. The table lists tens of thousands of clones, 70% to 80% of them singletons. Germline values: CDR1 MDHEN, CDR2 SYDVKM. Trimming left V 2 bases short and J 4 bases short, with 8 bases between. The CDR3 is 13 residues long. Overall study findings and caveats: Monoreactive clones expanded significantly more to SARS-CoV-2 than crossreactive clones did.

A note on this clone: Its antigen is unknown.

The chain has TRBV28 and TRBJ1-1, with D hard to call. The sequence was obtained from an adult with COVID-19. The sample comprised memory CD4+ T cells from PBMCs, cultured in vitro. CDR3 region: CASSLGIGTEAFF. DNA for the CDR3: TGTGCCAGCAGTTTAGGGATCGGCACTGAAGCTTTCTTT. The full variable domain, with the rest looked up from reference TRBV28 and TRBJ1-1, is DVKVTQSSRYLVKRTGEKVFLECVQDMDHENMFWYRQDPGLGLRLIYFSYDVKMKEKGDIPEGYSVSREKKERFSLILESASTNQTSMYLCASSLGIGTEAFFGQGTRLTVV.